This T cell receptor beta chain was captured in a study of cytomegalovirus exposure and HLA in healthy donors. The CDR3 covers 15 residues. The germline gives CDR1 SGHAT, CDR2 FQNNGV. V was clipped by 0 bases and J by 4 bases, with 10 bases between them. Amplification used 60 Vbeta primers and 13 Jbeta primers. The assay was immunoSEQ multiplex PCR, and TCRdb's table has in-frame clones only and misses some. The table shows some 140,000 clones, with more than 60% occurring only once. This chain joins TRBV11-2 and TRBJ2-1, with TRBD1 as a possible D gene (6 bases). This receptor was obtained from a woman aged 18-35 years in good health and CMV-seronegative. Sequenced input: PBMCs. CDR3 DNA: TGTGCCAGCAGCTTAGATCGAGGGGGTTACAATGAGCAGTTCTTC. Amino acid sequence: CASSLDRGGYNEQFF.